These T cell receptor beta chains were read from a single sample in a study of shared clonotypes between healthy human individuals. Repertoires were generated with immunoSEQ multiplex PCR, while TCRdb's copy carries only in-frame clones and drops some. The profile shows 2.3 million or so clones, 93% of them singletons. The sample taken for sequencing was naive CD4+ T cells from PBMCs. These receptor sequences come from a man between 18 and 35 years old in good health. Some clones in this sample may be carry-over from other donors' samples. CDR3s include the opening cysteine and the closing phenylalanine or tryptophan.

V	J	length	CDR3
TRBV9	TRBJ2-7	14	CASSVGGGPYEQYF
TRBV29-1	TRBJ1-1	17	CSVDLLGWQGGNTEAFF
TRBV5-1	TRBJ2-3	15	CASSGGARGPDTQYF
TRBV6-5	TRBJ1-2	14	CASRPTGGGGGYTF
TRBV2	TRBJ1-5	11	CASSLGTIQHF
TRBV5-4	TRBJ1-1	15	CASSPGRTKNTEAFF
TRBV4-1	TRBJ2-2	15	CASSQVDRNTGELFF
TRBV5-1	TRBJ1-2	12	CASRTTEHGYTF
TRBV5-4	TRBJ2-1	15	CASSFGLGSGKEQFF
TRBV7-2	TRBJ2-7	16	CASRASGTGAGNEQYF
TRBV9	TRBJ2-2	13	CASSGTTTGELFF
TRBV5-1	TRBJ2-5	13	CASSALGQETQYF
TRBV28	TRBJ2-7	15	CASSGGTLVGYEQYF
TRBV5-1	TRBJ2-1	13	CASSAGVWNEQFF
TRBV29-1	TRBJ2-7	10	CSVRLGEQYF
TRBV18	TRBJ1-2	15	CASSPTQGDNYGYTF
TRBV14	TRBJ2-5	15	CASSSRGYPQETQYF
TRBV5-4	TRBJ2-5	16	CASSSGTGTFGETQYF
TRBV4-3	TRBJ2-2	17	CASSQDSQRYMAGELFF
TRBV28	TRBJ1-1	17	CASRDPLDRVGDTEAFF
TRBV30	TRBJ2-3	15	CAWRTGQGRGDTQYF
TRBV29-1	TRBJ2-3	16	CSVAPTGGLLTDTQYF
TRBV18	TRBJ1-5	14	CASSPGGEGQPQHF
TRBV10-3	TRBJ2-6	16	CAISRDRASGANVLTF
TRBV6-5	TRBJ1-2	14	CASSYGVSNYGYTF
TRBV19	TRBJ1-3	15	CASRPGEISGNTIYF
TRBV28	TRBJ1-1	13	CASSSLPLSEAFF
TRBV5-1	TRBJ1-4	15	CASSFLPVGGEKLFF
TRBV5-1	TRBJ2-3	14	CASSQGLEADTQYF
TRBV2	TRBJ2-1	15	CASSGGLAGNNEQFF
TRBV28	TRBJ2-1	12	CASSTNEGEQFF
TRBV4-1	TRBJ1-5	16	CASSPGSTPFNQPQHF
TRBV7-8	TRBJ2-3	17	CASSSQTGRMNQDTQYF
TRBV5-1	TRBJ2-7	15	CASSLGLGASYEQYF
TRBV19	TRBJ2-3	14	CASSIDPRSDTQYF
TRBV5-5	TRBJ1-1	13	CASSFYSRNEAFF
TRBV4-2	TRBJ2-7	18	CASSQPPSSGRAAYEQYF
TRBV7-6	TRBJ1-2	15	CASSYPGLPPDGYTF
TRBV7-3	TRBJ2-1	14	CASSLTGETGEQFF
TRBV18	TRBJ2-3	13	CASSPPSTDTQYF
TRBV15	TRBJ1-1	13	CATSRDRTEWAFF
TRBV7-3	TRBJ2-1	17	CASSLSPGSPSYNEQFF
TRBV4-3	TRBJ2-7	14	CASSLRQGSYEQYF
TRBV30	TRBJ1-2	11	CAWEGNYGYTF
TRBV5-1	TRBJ2-2	14	CASSLQLNTGELFF
TRBV11-2	TRBJ2-7	15	CASIQTSGSSYEQYF
TRBV27	TRBJ2-2	14	CASSLRQGAGELFF
TRBV4-1	TRBJ2-7	15	CASSQVVAKSYEQYF
TRBV11-2	TRBJ1-6	17	CASSLGTARLGNSPLHF
TRBV2	TRBJ1-1	18	CASRVQIGPMGGSGEAFF
TRBV27	TRBJ2-3	11	CASSWADTQYF
TRBV11-3	TRBJ2-1	15	CASSPGGLADNEQFF
TRBV5-8	TRBJ1-5	16	CASSARDRGSNQPQHF
TRBV18	TRBJ2-3	13	CASSPRVSDTQYF